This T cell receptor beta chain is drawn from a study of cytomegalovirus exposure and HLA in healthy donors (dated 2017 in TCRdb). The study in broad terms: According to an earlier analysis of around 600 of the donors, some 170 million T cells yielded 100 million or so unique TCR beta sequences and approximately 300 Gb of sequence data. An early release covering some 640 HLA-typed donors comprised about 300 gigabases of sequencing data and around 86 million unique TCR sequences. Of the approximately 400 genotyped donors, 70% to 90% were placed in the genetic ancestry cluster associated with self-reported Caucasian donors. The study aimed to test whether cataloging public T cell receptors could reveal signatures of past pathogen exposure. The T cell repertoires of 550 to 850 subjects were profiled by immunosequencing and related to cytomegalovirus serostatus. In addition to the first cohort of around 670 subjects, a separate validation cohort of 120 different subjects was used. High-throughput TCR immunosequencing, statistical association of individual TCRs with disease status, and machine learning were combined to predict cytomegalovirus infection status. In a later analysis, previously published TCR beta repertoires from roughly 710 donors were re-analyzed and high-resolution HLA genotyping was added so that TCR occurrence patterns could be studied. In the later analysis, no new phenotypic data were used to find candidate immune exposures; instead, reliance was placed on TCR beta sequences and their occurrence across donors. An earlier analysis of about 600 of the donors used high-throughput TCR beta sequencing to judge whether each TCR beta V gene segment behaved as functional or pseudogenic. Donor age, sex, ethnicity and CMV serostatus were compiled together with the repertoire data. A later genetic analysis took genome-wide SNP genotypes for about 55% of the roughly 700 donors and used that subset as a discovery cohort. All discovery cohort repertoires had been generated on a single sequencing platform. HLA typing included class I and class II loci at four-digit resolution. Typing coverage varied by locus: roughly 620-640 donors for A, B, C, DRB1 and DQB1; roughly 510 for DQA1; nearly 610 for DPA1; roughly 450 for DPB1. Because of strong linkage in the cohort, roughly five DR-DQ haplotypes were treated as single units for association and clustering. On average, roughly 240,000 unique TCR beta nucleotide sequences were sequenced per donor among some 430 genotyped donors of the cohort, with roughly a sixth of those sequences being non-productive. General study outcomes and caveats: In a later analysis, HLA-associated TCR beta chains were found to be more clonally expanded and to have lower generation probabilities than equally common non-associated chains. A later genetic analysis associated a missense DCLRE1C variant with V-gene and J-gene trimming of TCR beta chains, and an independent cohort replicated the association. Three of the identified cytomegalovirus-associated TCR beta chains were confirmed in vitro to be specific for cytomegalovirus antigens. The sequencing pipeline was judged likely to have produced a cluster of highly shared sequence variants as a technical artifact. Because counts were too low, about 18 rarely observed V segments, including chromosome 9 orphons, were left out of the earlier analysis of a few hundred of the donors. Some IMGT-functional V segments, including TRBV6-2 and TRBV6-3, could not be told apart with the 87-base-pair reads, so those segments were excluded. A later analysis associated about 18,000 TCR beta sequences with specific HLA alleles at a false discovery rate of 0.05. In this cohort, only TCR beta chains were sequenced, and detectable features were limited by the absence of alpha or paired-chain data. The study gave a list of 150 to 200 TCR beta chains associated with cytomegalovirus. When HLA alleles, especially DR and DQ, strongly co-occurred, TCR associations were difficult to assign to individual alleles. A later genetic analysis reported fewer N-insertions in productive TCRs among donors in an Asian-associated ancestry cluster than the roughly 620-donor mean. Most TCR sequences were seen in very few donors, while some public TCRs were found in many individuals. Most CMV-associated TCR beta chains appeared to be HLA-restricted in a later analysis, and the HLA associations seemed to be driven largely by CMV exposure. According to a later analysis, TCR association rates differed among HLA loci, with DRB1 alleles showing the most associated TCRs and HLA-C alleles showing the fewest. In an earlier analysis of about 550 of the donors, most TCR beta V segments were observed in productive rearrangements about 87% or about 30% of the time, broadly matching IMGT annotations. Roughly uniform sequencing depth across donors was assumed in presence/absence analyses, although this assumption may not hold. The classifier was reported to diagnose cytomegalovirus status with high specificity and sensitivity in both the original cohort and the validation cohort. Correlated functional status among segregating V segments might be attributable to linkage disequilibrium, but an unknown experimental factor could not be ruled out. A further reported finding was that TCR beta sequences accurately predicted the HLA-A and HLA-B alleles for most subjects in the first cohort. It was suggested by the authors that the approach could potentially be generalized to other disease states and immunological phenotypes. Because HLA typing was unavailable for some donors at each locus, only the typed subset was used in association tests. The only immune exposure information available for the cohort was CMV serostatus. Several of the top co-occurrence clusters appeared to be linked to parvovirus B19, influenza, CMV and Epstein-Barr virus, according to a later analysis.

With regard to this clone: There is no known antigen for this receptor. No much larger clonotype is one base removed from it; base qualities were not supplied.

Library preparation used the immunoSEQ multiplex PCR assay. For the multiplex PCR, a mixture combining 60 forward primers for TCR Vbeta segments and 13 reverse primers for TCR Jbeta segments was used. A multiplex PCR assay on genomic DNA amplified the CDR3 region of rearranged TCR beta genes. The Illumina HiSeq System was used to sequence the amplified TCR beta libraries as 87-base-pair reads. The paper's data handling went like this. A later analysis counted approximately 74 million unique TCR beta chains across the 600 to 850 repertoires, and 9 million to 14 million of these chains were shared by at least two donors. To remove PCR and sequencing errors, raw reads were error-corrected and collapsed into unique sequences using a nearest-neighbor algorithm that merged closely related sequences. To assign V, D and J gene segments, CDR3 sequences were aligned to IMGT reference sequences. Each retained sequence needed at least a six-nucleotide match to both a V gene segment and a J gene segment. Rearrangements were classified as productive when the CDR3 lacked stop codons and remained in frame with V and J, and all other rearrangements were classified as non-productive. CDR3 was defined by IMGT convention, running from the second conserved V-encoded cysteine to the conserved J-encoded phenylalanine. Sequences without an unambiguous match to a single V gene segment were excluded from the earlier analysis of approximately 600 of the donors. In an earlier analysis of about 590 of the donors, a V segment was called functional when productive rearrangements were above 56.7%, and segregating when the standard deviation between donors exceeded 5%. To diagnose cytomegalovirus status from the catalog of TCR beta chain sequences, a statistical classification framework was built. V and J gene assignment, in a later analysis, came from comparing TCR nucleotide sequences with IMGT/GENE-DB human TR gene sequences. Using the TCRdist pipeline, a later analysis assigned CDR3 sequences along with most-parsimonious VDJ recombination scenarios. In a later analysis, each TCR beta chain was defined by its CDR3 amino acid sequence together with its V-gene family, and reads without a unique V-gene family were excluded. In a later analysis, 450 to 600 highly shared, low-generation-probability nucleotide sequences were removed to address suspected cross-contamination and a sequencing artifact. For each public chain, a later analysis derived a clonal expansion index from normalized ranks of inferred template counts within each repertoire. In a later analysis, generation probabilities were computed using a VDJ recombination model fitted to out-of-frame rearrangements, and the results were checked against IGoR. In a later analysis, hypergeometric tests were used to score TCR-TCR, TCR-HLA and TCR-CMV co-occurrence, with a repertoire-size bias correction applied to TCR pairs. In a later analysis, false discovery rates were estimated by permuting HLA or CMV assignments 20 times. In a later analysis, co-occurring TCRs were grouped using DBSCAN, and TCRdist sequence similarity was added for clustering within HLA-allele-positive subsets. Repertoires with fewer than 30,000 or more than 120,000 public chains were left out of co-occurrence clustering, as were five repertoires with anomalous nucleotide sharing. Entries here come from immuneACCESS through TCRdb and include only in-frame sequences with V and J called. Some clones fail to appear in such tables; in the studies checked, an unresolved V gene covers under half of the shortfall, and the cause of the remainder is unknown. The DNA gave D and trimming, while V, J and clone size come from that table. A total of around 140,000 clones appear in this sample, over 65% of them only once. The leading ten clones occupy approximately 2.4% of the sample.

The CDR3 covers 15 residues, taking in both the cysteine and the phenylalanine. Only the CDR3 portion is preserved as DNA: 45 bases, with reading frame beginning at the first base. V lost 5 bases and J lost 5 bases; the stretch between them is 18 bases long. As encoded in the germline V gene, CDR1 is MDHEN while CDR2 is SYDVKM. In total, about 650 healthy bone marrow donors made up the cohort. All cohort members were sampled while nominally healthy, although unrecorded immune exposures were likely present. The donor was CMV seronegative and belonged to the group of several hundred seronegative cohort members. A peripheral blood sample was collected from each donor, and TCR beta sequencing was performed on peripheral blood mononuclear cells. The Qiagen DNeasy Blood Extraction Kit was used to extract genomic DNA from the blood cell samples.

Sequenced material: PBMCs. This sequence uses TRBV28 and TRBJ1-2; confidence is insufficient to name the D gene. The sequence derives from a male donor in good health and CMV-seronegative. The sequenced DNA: TGTGCCAGCAGTGTTGGCGGAGCCCGACTATATGGCTACACCTTC. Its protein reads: CASSVGGARLYGYTF.